The 17 T cell receptor beta chains presented below share a single source sample, sequenced in a study of T cell responses to AZD1222 COVID-19 vaccine (dated by TCRdb to the early 2020s). Libraries were prepared through the immunoSEQ multiplex PCR assay. TCRdb provides this immuneACCESS table in a form limited to in-frame rearrangements. Some clones are lacking; in checked studies, under half of them reflect an unresolved V gene, and why the rest are absent is not known. Here the sample has 120,000 to 150,000 clones; roughly 91% occur a single time. The top ten clonotypes cover 1.5% to 2% of the sample. Interpreted using the paper, the time point label stands for: baseline before first vaccination. The sequencing here drew on peripheral blood, taken on day 0 of AZD1222 vaccination. The receptors were gathered from an adult in good health.

CDR3 protein: CAISAGQGLNQPQHF. CDR3 nucleotide sequence: TGTGCCATCAGTGCCGGACAGGGACTCAATCAGCCCCAGCATTTT. The chain links TRBV10-3 to TRBJ1-5; 8 bases map to TRBD1. In germline, CDR1 is ENHRY, CDR2 SYGVKD. V shed 4 bases and J 3 bases; nucleotides not matched to a gene: 5. This CDR3 comprises 15 residues.

The chain is built from TRBV24-1 and TRBJ2-1, with D hard to call. V dropped 5 bases and J dropped 3 bases, with 10 bases sitting between them. This CDR3 has 14 residues. Per germline, CDR1 KGHDR and CDR2 SFDVKD. CDR3 sequence: CATSVGPGYNEQFF. CDR3 DNA sequence: TGTGCCACCAGTGTTGGTCCAGGCTACAATGAGCAGTTCTTC.

The gene calls are TRBV3-1 (or the pseudogene TRBV3-2) and TRBJ1-1, with TRBD1 as a possible D gene (6 bases). The V and J ends lost 2 bases and 7 bases respectively, with 14 bases between them. CDR1 is LGHDT, CDR2 YNNKEL, per germline (reference sequence). This CDR3 has 14 residues. The CDR3 region is CASSQRQESGEAFF. CDR3 bases: TGTGCCAGCAGCCAAAGACAGGAGAGTGGTGAAGCTTTCTTT.

The chain couples TRBV6-5 to TRBJ2-3; 11 bases map to TRBD2. Losses at the gene ends were 0 bases for V and 4 bases for J; bases not matched to a gene: 3. Germline-derived CDR1 and CDR2 are MNHEY and SVGAGI. CDR3 length: 16 residues. The CDR3 sequence: CASSYSTSGAPDTQYF. CDR3 nucleotide sequence: TGTGCCAGCAGTTACTCGACTAGCGGGGCGCCAGATACGCAGTATTTT.

The genes are TRBV12-3 or TRBV12-4 and TRBJ1-2; D remains unclear. V lost 4 bases, J lost 7 bases, and 7 bases lay in between. This CDR3 comprises 11 residues. CDR3 nucleotides: TGTGCCAGCAGTTCCTCGACTGGCTACACCTTC. Encoded protein: CASSSSTGYTF.

This clone was seen once. V and J are TRBV21-1 and TRBJ1-5. TRBV21-1 is annotated as a pseudogene. The CDR3 runs 13 residues. The CDR3 region has the DNA TGTGCCAGCCCAACCCCCCCCAATCAGCCCCAGCATTTT. Translating it yields CASPTPPNQPQHF.

This chain links TRBV9 with TRBJ1-6, with 8 bases fitting TRBD1. This CDR3 region has 16 residues. Trimming removed 0 bases from V and 12 bases from J; junction bases left unmatched: 11. Germline CDR1 SGDLS, CDR2 YYNGEE. CDR3 region: CASSVALRTGPRPLHF. Written as DNA, the CDR3 is TGTGCCAGCAGCGTAGCTCTCCGGACAGGGCCAAGACCCCTCCACTTT. Drawing the rest from reference TRBV9 and TRBJ1-6, the complete variable domain is DSGVTQTPKHLITATGQRVTLRCSPRSGDLSVYWYQQSLDQGLQFLIQYYNGEERAKGNILERFSAQQFPDLHSELNLSSLELGDSALYFCASSVALRTGPRPLHFGNGTRLTVT.

The rearrangement joins TRBV30 to TRBJ2-7; 8 bases match TRBD2. The trim removed 1 base at V and 0 bases at J, leaving 32 bases unmatched. CDR1 GTSNPN and CDR2 SVGIG come from the germline V gene (reference sequence). CDR3 length: 24 amino acids. This CDR3 is CAWSAWGGLAGIQYTVQTSYEQYF. CDR3 coding DNA: TGTGCCTGGAGTGCCTGGGGTGGGCTAGCGGGCATTCAGTACACCGTTCAAACCTCCTACGAGCAGTACTTC. Filled out from reference TRBV30 and TRBJ2-7, the complete variable domain reads SQTIHQWPATLVQPVGSPLSLECTVEGTSNPNLYWYRQAAGRGLQLLFYSVGIGQISSEVPQNLSASRPQDRQFILSSKKLLLSDSGFYLCAWSAWGGLAGIQYTVQTSYEQYFGPGTRLTVT.

This chain connects TRBV12-3 or TRBV12-4 to TRBJ2-1; D possibly corresponds to TRBD1 (6 bases). The CDR3 runs to 13 residues. V lost 6 bases, J lost 6 bases, and 12 bases lay in between. The CDR3 reads CASSHRVGNEQFF. The CDR3 DNA reads as TGTGCCAGCAGCCACAGGGTTGGCAATGAGCAGTTCTTC.

The chain uses TRBV5-5 and TRBJ2-2, with TRBD1 identical over 11 bases. The trim removed 4 bases at V and 5 bases at J, leaving 4 bases unmatched. In germline, CDR1 is SGHKS, CDR2 YYEKEE (reference sequence). The CDR3 has 15 residues. The CDR3 region is CASSPGTGGTGELFF. The CDR3 nucleotides are TGTGCCAGCAGCCCAGGGACAGGGGGGACCGGGGAGCTGTTTTTT.

The rearrangement joins TRBV4-1 to TRBJ1-4, with a tentative D call TRBD1 (5 bases). V was shortened by 3 bases and J by 11 bases, with 22 bases between the two germline ends. This CDR3 is built from 16 residues. Germline V lookup: CDR1 MGHRA, CDR2 YSYEKL. The CDR3: CASSHPFQTGPGKLFF. The CDR3 DNA reads as TGCGCCAGCAGCCACCCCTTTCAAACAGGACCGGGTAAACTGTTTTTT.

This rearrangement joins TRBV7-9 to TRBJ1-2; TRBD1 aligns across 12 bases. Trimming at V came to 5 bases and at J to 6 bases, leaving 10 bases not matched to a gene. The CDR3 extends over 16 amino acids. CDR1 is SEHNR, CDR2 FQNEAQ, per germline (reference sequence). The CDR3 DNA follows: TGTGCCAGCAGCCCTGGGACAGGGGGCGATGTTAATGGCTACACCTTC. This codes for CASSPGTGGDVNGYTF.

The chain employs TRBV5-1 and TRBJ2-1; possibly TRBD2 for D (5 bases). Trimming left V 4 bases short and J 4 bases short, with 9 bases between. Germline CDR1 is SGHRS and CDR2 is YFSETQ. The CDR3 spans 13 residues. CDR3 loop: CASSGGQYNEQFF. The CDR3 DNA sequence: TGCGCCAGCAGCGGCGGGCAATACAATGAGCAGTTCTTC. The full variable domain, rest sourced from reference TRBV5-1 and TRBJ2-1, is KAGVTQTPRYLIKTRGQQVTLSCSPISGHRSVSWYQQTPGQGLQFLFEYFSETQRNKGNFPGRFSGRQFSNSRSEMNVSTLELGDSALYLCASSGGQYNEQFFGPGTRLTVL.

The gene calls are TRBV29-1 and TRBJ1-5; 7 bases agree with TRBD1. V lost 7 bases to trimming and J lost 4 bases; unmatched junction nucleotides: 10. CDR1 is SQVTM, CDR2 ANQGSEA, per germline. There are 14 residues in the CDR3. The CDR3 region has the DNA TGCAGCGCCCAATCCGGGACAGCGAATCAGCCCCAGCATTTT. Its protein is CSAQSGTANQPQHF.

The rearrangement joins TRBV3-1 (or the pseudogene TRBV3-2) to TRBJ2-2; D call uncertain. This CDR3 is built from 13 residues. Germline CDR1 and CDR2: LGHDT and YNNKEL (reference sequence). With 8 bases removed from V and 5 bases from J, the gap between germline ends came to 12 bases. The CDR3 region is CASELFITGELFF. The CDR3 bases are TGTGCCAGCGAGCTGTTCATTACCGGGGAGCTGTTTTTT.

The chain carries TRBV12-3 or TRBV12-4 and TRBJ1-2; the D gene is possibly TRBD1 (5 bases). The CDR3 runs to 13 residues. V lost 3 bases and J lost 3, with 8 bases in between. The CDR3 is CASSFGTDYGYTF. CDR3 DNA sequence: TGTGCCAGCAGTTTCGGGACGGACTATGGCTACACCTTC.

The chain uses TRBV29-1 and TRBJ1-1; D unclear. This CDR3 spans 15 amino acids. The germline V gene has CDR1 SQVTM and CDR2 ANQGSEA. Trimming left V 1 base short and J 4 bases short, with 16 bases between. CDR3 loop: CSVEGSLGFSTEAFF. CDR3 coding DNA: TGCAGCGTTGAAGGTTCCCTTGGTTTTTCCACTGAAGCTTTCTTT.